This passage covers 27 T cell receptor beta chains from one sample sequenced in a study of blood T cell repertoires in COVID-19. The assay was immunoSEQ multiplex PCR, and TCRdb's table has in-frame clones only and misses some. This sample has about 190,000 clones, with 82% found just once. The sequencing sample was made of peripheral blood. These receptors were collected from a woman aged 60 to 75 with COVID-19, enrolled during active disease.

V gene TRBV19 combines with J gene TRBJ1-1; 8 nucleotides match TRBD1. This CDR3 has 14 residues. CDR1 is LNHDA and CDR2 is SQIVND in the germline V gene (reference sequence). Trimming took 2 bases from V and 2 from J; bases not matched to a gene: 1. The CDR3: CASSITGGNTEAFF. CDR3 coding DNA: TGTGCCAGTAGTATAACAGGGGGTAACACTGAAGCTTTCTTT.

V and J are TRBV27 and TRBJ2-2, with 15 positions matching TRBD2. The ends lost 4 bases at V and 4 bases at J; junction bases unmatched: 16. Per germline, CDR1 MNHEY and CDR2 SMNVEV (reference sequence). This CDR3 has 21 amino acids. The CDR3 sequence: CASSSRGWTSGRAEGTGELFF. For the CDR3, the DNA is TGTGCCAGCAGTTCCAGGGGTTGGACTAGCGGGAGGGCCGAGGGCACCGGGGAGCTGTTTTTT.

The V gene is TRBV9, the J gene TRBJ2-5; D might be TRBD1 (5 bases). The CDR3 is 12 residues long. In germline, CDR1 is SGDLS, CDR2 YYNGEE. Trimming left V 0 bases short and J 5 bases short, with 5 bases between. CDR3 bases: TGTGCCAGCAGCGTAGAGGGGGAGACCCAGTACTTC. As protein: CASSVEGETQYF.

The chain couples TRBV5-4 to TRBJ2-7; 9 bases are a match to TRBD1. Germline values: CDR1 SGHNT, CDR2 YYREEE (reference sequence). With V trimmed by 3 bases and J by 3 bases, 4 bases remained unmatched. The CDR3 is made up of 14 amino acids. CDR3 in amino acids: CASSSSDRGYEQYF. Written as DNA, the CDR3 is TGTGCCAGCAGCTCGTCGGACAGGGGCTACGAGCAGTACTTC.

This clone was observed a few times. This rearrangement joins TRBV6-2 or TRBV6-3 to TRBJ2-3; 9 bases map to TRBD2. J gave up 0 bases and V 6 bases, and 13 bases lay outside the gene matches. The V gene's germline CDR1 is MNHEY and CDR2 SVGEGT. The CDR3 extends over 18 amino acids. The CDR3 bases are TGTGCCAGCAGCACACTGATGCGGGGGGGTCAGAGCACAGATACGCAGTATTTT. As protein: CASSTLMRGGQSTDTQYF.

This clone has just one count. The V gene is TRBV3-1 (or the pseudogene TRBV3-2), the J gene TRBJ2-5, with D perhaps matching TRBD2 (5 bases). V lost 1 base, J lost 2 bases, and 8 bases lay in between. CDR3 length: 14 residues. Germline V gene lookup returns CDR1 LGHDT and CDR2 YNNKEL (reference sequence). The DNA of the CDR3 is TGTGCCAGCAGCCAAGGTCGAGGGCAAGAGACCCAGTACTTC. This encodes CASSQGRGQETQYF.

The chain is built from TRBV3-1 (or the pseudogene TRBV3-2) and TRBJ2-1, with TRBD2 identical over 11 bases. This CDR3 has 17 residues. From germline, CDR1 is LGHDT and CDR2 YNNKEL (reference sequence). With 1 base clipped from V and 4 bases from J, the junction kept 6 bases outside the gene matches. CDR3 in amino acids: CASSQGGRLAGYNEQFF. The CDR3 DNA is TGTGCCAGCAGCCAAGGCGGGCGACTAGCGGGATACAATGAGCAGTTCTTC.

The chain has TRBV10-3 and TRBJ2-7; 8 nucleotides agree with TRBD1. The V gene end was trimmed by 0 bases and the J gene end by 7 bases; junction bases not matched to a gene: 2. The germline V gene encodes CDR1 ENHRY and CDR2 SYGVKD. The CDR3 has 13 amino acids. CDR3 coding DNA: TGTGCCATCAGTGAGTCGGGGACAGGTGAGCAGTACGTC. Amino acid sequence: CAISESGTGEQYV.

The chain joins TRBV9 to TRBJ1-6, with 7 bases aligning to TRBD1. CDR3 length equals 16 residues. Germline assignment: CDR1 SGDLS and CDR2 YYNGEE. The trim removed 4 bases at V and 7 bases at J, leaving 11 bases unmatched. CDR3 nucleotide sequence: TGTGCCAGCAGCTTCTTCGACAGGGTTGGCAATTCACCCCTCCACTTT. Protein sequence: CASSFFDRVGNSPLHF. Together with reference TRBV9 and TRBJ1-6, the CDR3 gives the full variable domain: DSGVTQTPKHLITATGQRVTLRCSPRSGDLSVYWYQQSLDQGLQFLIQYYNGEERAKGNILERFSAQQFPDLHSELNLSSLELGDSALYFCASSFFDRVGNSPLHFGNGTRLTVT.

The V call is TRBV19, the J call TRBJ2-1; 7 bases agree with TRBD2. Looked up from germline, CDR1 is LNHDA and CDR2 is SQIVND (reference sequence). The CDR3 has 14 amino acids. The ends lost 7 bases at V and 2 bases at J; junction bases unmatched: 5. As DNA, the CDR3 is TGTGCCAGTAAGAGGGAGGGCCCCTACAATGAGCAGTTCTTC. This gives the protein CASKREGPYNEQFF.

This rearrangement joins TRBV5-1 to TRBJ1-2, with D hard to call. The CDR3 has 12 residues. Trimming shortened V by 4 bases and J by 1 base, and 5 bases separated the two germline ends. The germline V gene encodes CDR1 SGHRS and CDR2 YFSETQ. For the CDR3, the DNA is TGCGCCAGCAGCCGTAATAACTATGGCTACACCTTC. Protein product: CASSRNNYGYTF.

V and J are TRBV29-1 and TRBJ2-2; TRBD1 is a possible D gene (6 bases). The length of the CDR3 is 15 residues. Germline CDR1 and CDR2: SQVTM and ANQGSEA. Trimming took off 4 bases at V and 1 base at J, with 13 bases between the two ends. Written as DNA, the CDR3 is TGCAGCGTTGGAGCCGGGACATTGAACACCGGGGAGCTGTTTTTT. Translating it yields CSVGAGTLNTGELFF.

J is TRBJ2-2 and V is TRBV11-3; D call uncertain. The germline V gene encodes CDR1 SGHNT and CDR2 YENEEA. This CDR3 comprises 15 residues. Trimming left V 1 base short and J 3 bases short, with 9 bases between. Written as DNA, the CDR3 is TGTGCCAGCAGCTTAGTTCCGGGTGACACCGGGGAGCTGTTTTTT. This translates into CASSLVPGDTGELFF.

This chain uses TRBV28 with TRBJ1-4; tentatively, D is TRBD1 (5 bases). The CDR3 totals 15 residues. Trimming pared 5 bases from V and 0 bases from J, leaving 10 bases between. CDR1 is MDHEN, CDR2 SYDVKM, per germline. CDR3 DNA sequence: TGTGCCAGCAGTCCCTACAGGTCAACTAATGAAAAACTGTTTTTT. As protein: CASSPYRSTNEKLFF.

There are a few counts of this clone. This chain links TRBV28 with TRBJ1-2; no firm D call. This CDR3 comprises 10 residues. Deletions cut 6 bases from V and 8 bases from J, with 7 bases between. Germline CDR1 and CDR2: MDHEN and SYDVKM. The CDR3 DNA reads as TGTGCCAGCAGCCAGAAGGGCTACACCTTC. It specifies CASSQKGYTF.

The V gene is TRBV19, the J gene TRBJ1-3, with D unclear. The germline V gene encodes CDR1 LNHDA and CDR2 SQIVND (reference sequence). The CDR3 runs 18 residues. Trimming pared 3 bases from V and 0 bases from J, leaving 18 bases between. The CDR3 region has the DNA TGTGCCAGTAGTATTTTTAGAAACGGAGGGATCTCTGGAAACACCATATATTTT. Its protein product is CASSIFRNGGISGNTIYF.

This sequence joins TRBV5-4 and TRBJ2-3, with 13 positions matching TRBD2. This CDR3 contains 16 residues. V was clipped by 4 bases and J by 4 bases; unmatched bases: 6. Per the germline V gene, CDR1 is SGHNT and CDR2 is YYREEE (reference sequence). The CDR3 coding sequence is TGTGCCAGCAGCCCAGGCACTAGCGGGAGGGCAGATACGCAGTATTTT. Translated, it gives CASSPGTSGRADTQYF. The complete variable domain, with remaining parts taken from reference TRBV5-4 and TRBJ2-3, reads ETGVTQSPTHLIKTRGQQVTLRCSSQSGHNTVSWYQQALGQGPQFIFQYYREEENGRGNFPPRFSGLQFPNYSSELNVNALELDDSALYLCASSPGTSGRADTQYFGPGTRLTVL.

The CDR3 nucleotides are TGTGCCAGCAGTGCGCGGGAGGGAAACTATGGCTACACCTTC. This gives the protein CASSAREGNYGYTF. The chain has TRBV28 and TRBJ1-2; D remains unclear. V was cut by 5 bases and J by 2 bases, with 12 bases left in between. This CDR3 comprises 14 residues. Germline V lookup: CDR1 MDHEN, CDR2 SYDVKM.

This chain joins TRBV7-2 and TRBJ2-7; 8 bases are a match to TRBD2. V dropped 1 base and J dropped 5; count of bases not matched to a gene: 7. Germline V gene lookup returns CDR1 SGHTA and CDR2 FQGNSA. This CDR3 comprises 15 residues. CDR3 residues: CASSLGAGGPNEQYF. The CDR3 DNA sequence: TGTGCCAGCAGCTTAGGGGCGGGAGGACCAAACGAGCAGTACTTC.

The V and J genes are TRBV4-1 and TRBJ2-5, with 8 nucleotides matching TRBD2. CDR3 length equals 17 residues. CDR1 is MGHRA, CDR2 YSYEKL, per germline. V was pared by 1 base and J by 1 base, with 8 bases of the junction left unmatched. CDR3 protein: CASSQVRAGTSQETQYF. The CDR3 DNA is TGCGCCAGCAGCCAAGTGAGGGCCGGGACTAGCCAAGAGACCCAGTACTTC.

The J gene is TRBJ2-7, the V gene TRBV6-5, with D maybe TRBD2 (7 bases). Trimming removed 6 bases from V and 9 bases from J, with 21 bases in between. The germline V gene encodes CDR1 MNHEY and CDR2 SVGAGI. The CDR3 contains 14 residues. The CDR3 bases are TGTGCCAGCAGCTCCCGTGGGGGGGCCTCTGGGCAGTACGTC. Protein: CASSSRGGASGQYV.

The rearrangement uses TRBV5-1 and TRBJ2-7, with D tentatively TRBD1 (7 bases). The germline V gene encodes CDR1 SGHRS and CDR2 YFSETQ. This CDR3 comprises 15 residues. V lost 5 bases and J lost 3, with 18 bases in between. The CDR3 reads CASSHSGGSNYEQYF. CDR3 DNA sequence: TGCGCCAGCAGTCATTCAGGGGGGTCCAACTACGAGCAGTACTTC.

In regard to this clone: The junction shows a germline mismatch at one end, possibly a read error. The chain links TRBV7-7 to TRBJ2-1, with 9 bases matching TRBD2. Germline CDR1 reads SSHAT; CDR2 reads FNYEAQ (reference sequence). The CDR3 runs 15 residues. The CDR3 sequence: CASSPTSGAYNEQFF. CDR3 sequence (DNA): TGTGCTAGCAGCCCGACTAGCGGTGCCTACAATGAGCAGTTCTTC.

As concerns this clone: A read error may produce the germline difference seen at one junction end. The rearrangement uses TRBV28 and TRBJ2-1; tentative D call: TRBD2 (5 bases). Germline lookup yields CDR1 MDHEN and CDR2 SYDVKM. This CDR3 comprises 15 residues. CDR3 nucleotide sequence: TGTGCCAGCACTTCCTCCGGGATACGGTACACTGAGCAGTTCTTC. Its protein product is CASTSSGIRYTEQFF.

This chain joins TRBV27 and TRBJ2-4; TRBD1 agrees at 9 bases. Germline CDR1 and CDR2: MNHEY and SMNVEV (reference sequence). The CDR3 loop spans 19 amino acids. J was trimmed by 0 bases and V by 1 base; bases with no gene match: 10. The chain's CDR3 is CASSLYGTGRPLAKNIQYF. CDR3 DNA: TGTGCCAGCAGTTTATATGGGACAGGGAGACCTCTAGCCAAAAACATTCAGTACTTC.

The chain couples TRBV30 to TRBJ2-2, with 9 bases identical to TRBD2. In germline, CDR1 is GTSNPN, CDR2 SVGIG (reference sequence). V lost 7 bases and J lost 4; bases outside the gene matches: 10. CDR3 length: 15 residues. CDR3 DNA sequence: TGTGCCTCCCTATTTAGCGGGAGACTCACCGGGGAGCTGTTTTTT. Its protein is CASLFSGRLTGELFF.

This chain links TRBV5-1 with TRBJ1-1; D gene unclear. From germline, CDR1 is SGHRS and CDR2 YFSETQ. This CDR3 contains 15 residues. Trimming shortened V by 4 bases and J by 2 bases, and 15 bases separated the two germline ends. CDR3 sequence reads: CASSLALSTNTEAFF. DNA for the CDR3: TGCGCCAGCAGCCTGGCCCTTTCTACTAACACTGAAGCTTTCTTT. Combining the CDR3 with reference TRBV5-1 and TRBJ1-1 gives the whole variable domain KAGVTQTPRYLIKTRGQQVTLSCSPISGHRSVSWYQQTPGQGLQFLFEYFSETQRNKGNFPGRFSGRQFSNSRSEMNVSTLELGDSALYLCASSLALSTNTEAFFGQGTRLTVV.